These T cell receptor beta chains were read from a single sample in a study of shared clonotypes between healthy human individuals. Generated by immunoSEQ multiplex PCR, the TCRdb table keeps only in-frame clones and is missing some. Of about 1,500,000 clones listed, around 95% are singletons. Sequenced sample: naive CD4+ T cells sorted from blood. The source is a man aged 25 to 40 in good health. Each CDR3 is given with its conserved first and last residue. Fields, in order: D gene, J gene, clone size, V gene, CDR3 protein, CDR3 DNA. D genes are given only for firm matches. Not all rows give a size; the values are once, few, many and, for expanded clones, a class.

.,TRBJ1-5,.,TRBV9,CASSVPGYSNQPQHF,TGTGCCAGCAGCGTTCCAGGGTACAGCAATCAGCCCCAGCATTTT
TRBD2,TRBJ2-1,.,TRBV10-3,CASAGTSGGNYNEQFF,TGTGCCTCCGCCGGGACTAGCGGAGGGAACTACAATGAGCAGTTCTTC
.,TRBJ1-5,once,TRBV6-1,CASRNSGSNQPQHF,TGTGCCAGCCGGAACAGCGGGAGCAATCAGCCCCAGCATTTT
TRBD1,TRBJ1-2,.,TRBV5-1,CASSEGQGNGYTF,TGCGCCAGCAGCGAAGGACAGGGAAATGGCTACACCTTC
.,TRBJ2-1,.,TRBV5-1,CASSLFGELAFHEQFF,TGCGCCAGCAGCTTGTTCGGGGAACTAGCTTTTCATGAGCAGTTCTTC
.,TRBJ2-7,.,TRBV25-1,CATSQSYEQYF,TGTGCCACCAGCCAATCCTACGAGCAGTACTTC
TRBD2,TRBJ2-7,.,TRBV4-1,CASSQDFATSGLAGESSYEQYF,TGCGCCAGCAGCCAAGATTTCGCAACATCGGGACTAGCGGGGGAAAGCTCCTACGAGCAGTACTTC
TRBD2,TRBJ2-5,.,TRBV2,CASITRAGGETQYF,TGTGCCAGCATCACTCGGGCGGGAGGAGAGACCCAGTACTTC
TRBD1,TRBJ2-7,.,TRBV5-1,CASSAGDRTHEQYF,TGCGCCAGCAGCGCCGGGGACAGAACCCACGAGCAGTACTTC
.,TRBJ1-1,.,TRBV2,CASSDEGPDTEAFF,TGTGCCAGCAGTGACGAGGGGCCGGACACTGAAGCTTTCTTT
.,TRBJ1-2,few,TRBV6-5,CASRSNYGYTF,TGTGCCAGCAGATCCAACTATGGCTACACCTTC
TRBD1,TRBJ2-5,.,TRBV5-4,CASSYSGGRGQETQYF,TGTGCCAGCAGTTATTCAGGGGGTCGTGGGCAAGAGACCCAGTACTTC
TRBD2,TRBJ2-3,.,TRBV5-1,CASSLPPSGRVGLSMDTQYF,TGCGCCAGCAGCTTGCCCCCTAGCGGGAGGGTCGGTTTGTCTATGGATACGCAGTATTTT
.,TRBJ1-2,.,TRBV5-1,CASSLAPGNYGYTF,TGCGCCAGCAGCTTGGCCCCGGGGAACTATGGCTACACCTTC
TRBD1,TRBJ1-2,.,TRBV4-1,CASSHPGTGGSAGYTF,TGCGCCAGCAGCCACCCCGGGACAGGGGGGTCGGCTGGCTACACCTTC
TRBD1,TRBJ2-7,once,TRBV11-2,CASSLTGIYEQYF,TGTGCCAGCAGCTTGACAGGGATCTACGAGCAGTACTTC
.,TRBJ1-1,.,TRBV7-9,CASSYGSGRANTEAFF,TGTGCCAGCAGCTACGGAAGTGGCAGGGCAAACACTGAAGCTTTCTTT
TRBD2,TRBJ2-5,.,TRBV19,CASSPGTSRQETQYF,TGTGCCAGTAGCCCAGGGACTAGCCGTCAAGAGACCCAGTACTTC
TRBD2,TRBJ2-3,.,TRBV2,CASIRTPGLADPSDTQYF,TGTGCCAGCATCAGGACTCCGGGACTAGCGGACCCGTCGGATACGCAGTATTTT
.,TRBJ2-1,.,TRBV29-1,CSGTLGSYNEQFF,TGCAGCGGGACATTGGGCTCCTACAATGAGCAGTTCTTC
TRBD1,TRBJ2-7,.,TRBV5-1,CASSLLGTGSSYEQYF,TGCGCCAGCAGCTTGTTAGGGACAGGAAGCTCCTACGAGCAGTACTTC
.,TRBJ2-7,.,TRBV29-1,CSAGTTYEQYF,TGCAGCGCCGGGACGACCTACGAGCAGTACTTC
TRBD1,TRBJ2-5,.,TRBV5-8,CASSLRMTGGGETQYF,TGTGCCAGCAGCTTGCGAATGACAGGGGGGGGAGAGACCCAGTACTTC
TRBD2,TRBJ2-1,once,TRBV2,CASSAGTSQSEQFF,TGTGCCAGCAGCGCCGGGACTAGTCAGTCTGAGCAGTTCTTC
TRBD2,TRBJ2-3,.,TRBV4-2,CASSQATSGPTDTQYF,TGTGCCAGCAGCCAAGCGACTAGCGGACCCACAGATACGCAGTATTTT
TRBD1,TRBJ1-5,.,TRBV28,CASSLNRQGAKQPQHF,TGTGCCAGCAGTTTAAACCGACAGGGGGCCAAACAGCCCCAGCATTTT
.,TRBJ2-3,.,TRBV2,CASSGLTSTDTQYF,TGTGCCAGCAGTGGACTAACTAGCACAGATACGCAGTATTTT
.,TRBJ1-2,.,TRBV10-3,CAISDPVDGYGYTF,TGTGCCATCAGTGACCCAGTGGACGGCTATGGCTACACCTTC
.,TRBJ2-7,.,TRBV25-1,CASRVNYEQYF,TGTGCCAGCAGAGTAAATTACGAGCAGTACTTC
.,TRBJ2-5,.,TRBV27,CASSFQQGPQETQYF,TGTGCCAGCAGTTTCCAACAGGGCCCTCAAGAGACCCAGTACTTC
.,TRBJ1-4,.,TRBV6-1,CASSTRGREKLFF,TGTGCCAGCAGCACCAGGGGAAGAGAAAAACTGTTTTTT
TRBD2,TRBJ2-1,.,TRBV9,CASSPGLSYNEQFF,TGTGCCAGCAGCCCGGGACTATCCTACAATGAGCAGTTCTTC
TRBD1,TRBJ2-7,.,TRBV2,CASSPTGNGYEQYF,TGTGCCAGCAGCCCGACAGGGAACGGGTACGAGCAGTACTTC
.,TRBJ1-4,.,TRBV6-5,CASSYLAGSVEEKLFF,TGTGCCAGCAGTTACTTGGCAGGGTCGGTGGAAGAAAAACTGTTTTTT
.,TRBJ2-3,.,TRBV11-3,CASSTSAATDTQYF,TGTGCCAGCAGCACCTCAGCCGCCACAGATACGCAGTATTTT
TRBD1,TRBJ1-1,.,TRBV4-2,CASRGSTGRVTEAFF,TGTGCCAGCAGGGGGTCGACAGGGCGAGTCACTGAAGCTTTCTTT
.,TRBJ1-1,.,TRBV19,CASPEEDAGTEAFF,TGTGCCAGTCCTGAAGAGGATGCGGGCACTGAAGCTTTCTTT
TRBD2,TRBJ2-3,.,TRBV5-1,CASSPGLAGPQSTDTQYF,TGCGCCAGCAGCCCAGGACTAGCGGGTCCACAAAGCACAGATACGCAGTATTTT
.,TRBJ2-3,once,TRBV7-2,CASSLASRGTDTQYF,TGTGCCAGCAGCTTAGCTAGTCGTGGCACAGATACGCAGTATTTT
TRBD1,TRBJ2-1,.,TRBV28,CASSLAGGFDEQFF,TGTGCCAGCAGTTTGGCAGGGGGCTTCGATGAGCAGTTCTTC
TRBD1,TRBJ1-1,.,TRBV12-5,CASGNPGQQNTEAFF,TGTGCTAGTGGAAATCCGGGACAGCAGAACACTGAAGCTTTCTTT
TRBD2,TRBJ2-1,.,TRBV10-3,CAAGAGGLAVVNEQFF,TGTGCCGCAGGGGCAGGTGGACTAGCGGTAGTCAATGAGCAGTTCTTC
.,TRBJ2-2,.,TRBV5-1,CASSLANDHTGELFF,TGCGCCAGCAGCTTGGCCAACGACCACACCGGGGAGCTGTTTTTT
TRBD1,TRBJ2-2,once,TRBV7-8,CASRLGQGVYTGELFF,TGTGCCAGCAGGTTGGGACAGGGGGTCTACACCGGGGAGCTGTTTTTT
TRBD1,TRBJ2-2,.,TRBV4-3,CASSQLLVGTGFTGELFF,TGCGCCAGCAGCCAACTCTTAGTAGGGACAGGGTTTACCGGGGAGCTGTTTTTT
TRBD2,TRBJ2-3,.,TRBV27,CASNLRASGSTDTQYF,TGTGCCAGCAACCTCCGGGCTAGCGGGAGCACAGATACGCAGTATTTT
TRBD2,TRBJ2-1,.,TRBV7-9,CASSLEGLARGNEQFF,TGTGCCAGCAGCTTGGAAGGACTAGCCCGGGGCAATGAGCAGTTCTTC
TRBD1,TRBJ1-5,.,TRBV4-3,CASSQDKSGGSPQHF,TGCGCCAGCAGCCAAGATAAATCAGGGGGATCGCCCCAGCATTTT
.,TRBJ2-3,.,TRBV9,CASSVATFTDTQYF,TGTGCCAGCAGCGTAGCGACTTTCACAGATACGCAGTATTTT
.,TRBJ2-2,.,TRBV27,CASSSIEPNTGELFF,TGTGCCAGCAGCTCGATCGAACCGAACACCGGGGAGCTGTTTTTT
TRBD1,TRBJ2-1,.,TRBV5-1,CASSPRFDRGRGNEQFF,TGCGCCAGCAGCCCACGATTCGACAGGGGGCGCGGCAATGAGCAGTTCTTC